This entry lists 11 T cell receptor beta chains sequenced from one sample in a study of glioma-infiltrating T cells after dendritic cell vaccination. Assay: immunoSEQ multiplex PCR; the TCRdb copy retains only in-frame clones and omits some. The sample includes under 130,000 clones, 90% of them seen just once. The sample's time point: after dendritic cell vaccination, including at tumor progression/relapse. This sample comprised blood, obtained after dendritic cell vaccination. The receptors here all came from a human donor with glioblastoma.

This chain connects TRBV7-3 to TRBJ1-2; perhaps TRBD1 as D (6 bases). This CDR3 comprises 13 residues. The germline CDR1 and CDR2 sequences are SGHTA and FQGTGA. The V end was cut by 5 bases, the J end by 7 bases, with 14 bases between. The CDR3 bases are TGTGCCAGCAGCCAAACAGGGTTGGGTGGCTACACCTTC. It encodes CASSQTGLGGYTF.

The chain couples TRBV11-3 to TRBJ2-2; 8 nucleotides line up with TRBD2. This CDR3 comprises 17 residues. The V and J ends lost 4 bases and 0 bases, in that order; junction bases with no gene match: 7. Germline V lookup: CDR1 SGHNT, CDR2 YENEEA. This CDR3 is CASSSSLAVANTGELFF. In nucleotides, the CDR3 is TGTGCCAGCAGCTCATCACTAGCGGTCGCGAACACCGGGGAGCTGTTTTTT.

This chain connects TRBV9 to TRBJ2-1, with D possibly matching TRBD2 (5 bases). V was cut by 2 bases and J by 4 bases, with 13 bases left in between. The germline V gene has CDR1 SGDLS and CDR2 YYNGEE. The CDR3 extends over 15 amino acids. The CDR3 loop is CASSVDGKLYNEQFF. As DNA, the CDR3 is TGTGCCAGCAGCGTCGACGGGAAGCTTTACAATGAGCAGTTCTTC.

The rearrangement links TRBV11-3 to TRBJ2-7; D is undetermined. With 6 bases removed from V and 5 bases from J, the gap between germline ends came to 14 bases. Germline loops: CDR1 SGHNT, CDR2 YENEEA. The CDR3 has 13 residues. The CDR3 protein is CASSPGGFDEQYF. In DNA, the CDR3 is TGTGCCAGCAGTCCCGGCGGATTCGACGAGCAGTACTTC.

In this sample, this clone turned up once. CDR3 sequence (DNA): TGTGCCAGCAGCCAAGAGCGGGGAGGCTTCTACGAGCAGTACTTC. Protein sequence: CASSQERGGFYEQYF. The chain combines TRBV4-2 with TRBJ2-7; a possible D gene is TRBD2 (6 bases). The V end was cut by 0 bases, the J end by 3 bases, with 12 bases between. Germline-derived CDR1 and CDR2 are LGHNA and YNFKEQ. The CDR3 loop spans 15 amino acids.

The genes are TRBV28 and TRBJ2-3; 7 nucleotides match TRBD2. From germline, CDR1 is MDHEN and CDR2 SYDVKM. The CDR3 length is 17 residues. The V segment lost 5 bases and the J segment 2 bases; nucleotides outside the gene matches: 13. CDR3 coding DNA: TGTGCCAGCAGTACCGCCCTGGGACTAAGAAACACAGATACGCAGTATTTT. This translates into CASSTALGLRNTDTQYF.

The chain links TRBV6-6 to TRBJ1-4, with 7 bases that match TRBD1. The CDR3 length is 15 residues. V was pared by 5 bases and J by 1 base, with 4 bases of the junction left unmatched. Germline CDR1 is MNHNY and CDR2 is SVGAGI (reference sequence). The CDR3, as DNA: TGTGCCAGCAGTGGTACAGGGGTAACTAATGAAAAACTGTTTTTT. As protein: CASSGTGVTNEKLFF.

The gene calls are TRBV9 and TRBJ1-5, with 10 bases identical to TRBD1. The CDR3 is made up of 15 amino acids. J gave up 7 bases and V 3 bases, and 7 bases lay outside the gene matches. Germline-derived CDR1 and CDR2 are SGDLS and YYNGEE. CDR3 DNA sequence: TGTGCCAGCAGCGCCGGACAGGGGGGGAACCAGCCCCAGCATTTT. Translated, it gives CASSAGQGGNQPQHF.

The genes are TRBV19 and TRBJ1-6, with D unresolved. The CDR3 sequence is 15 residues long. Germline V gene data show CDR1 as LNHDA and CDR2 as SQIVND (reference sequence). Trimming cost V 6 bases and J 0 bases, with 9 bases left between them. The CDR3 sequence is CASSQELSYNSPLHF. CDR3 nucleotides: TGTGCCAGTAGCCAAGAGCTCTCCTATAATTCACCCCTCCACTTT.

By frequency in the sample, this clone is medium-sized. This CDR3 is CASSVGTEDTEAFF. The DNA for the CDR3 is TGTGCCAGCAGTGTGGGGACAGAGGACACTGAAGCTTTCTTT. V usage is TRBV6-4 and J usage is TRBJ1-1; TRBD1 matches 7 bases. The CDR3 sequence is 14 residues long. V lost 4 bases and J lost 3; bases outside the gene matches: 5. From germline, CDR1 is MRHNA and CDR2 SNTAGT.

In its sample, this clone was seen once. The CDR3 loop reads CASSRGQGVSYEQYF. The CDR3 coding sequence is TGTGCCAGCAGCCGCGGACAGGGGGTCTCCTACGAGCAGTACTTC. The V call is TRBV7-6, the J call TRBJ2-7; 10 bases align to TRBD1. V trimming: 5 bases; J trimming: 0 bases; junction bases outside the gene matches: 4. The germline gives CDR1 SGHVS, CDR2 FNYEAQ. CDR3 length: 15 amino acids.